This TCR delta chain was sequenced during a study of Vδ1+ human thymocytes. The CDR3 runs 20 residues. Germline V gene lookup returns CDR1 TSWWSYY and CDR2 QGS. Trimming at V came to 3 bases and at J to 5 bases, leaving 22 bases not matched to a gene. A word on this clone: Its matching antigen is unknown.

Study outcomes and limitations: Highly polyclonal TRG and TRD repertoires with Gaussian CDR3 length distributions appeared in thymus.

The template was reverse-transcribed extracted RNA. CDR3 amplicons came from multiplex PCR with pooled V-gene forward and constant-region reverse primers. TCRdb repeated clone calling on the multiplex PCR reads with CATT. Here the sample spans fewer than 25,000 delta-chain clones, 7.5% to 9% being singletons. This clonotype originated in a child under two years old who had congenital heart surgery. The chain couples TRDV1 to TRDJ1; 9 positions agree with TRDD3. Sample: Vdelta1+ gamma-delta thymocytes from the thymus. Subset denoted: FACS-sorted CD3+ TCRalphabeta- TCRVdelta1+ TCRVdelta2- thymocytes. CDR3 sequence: CALGESTFLPWGIRRDKLIF. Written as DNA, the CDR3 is TGTGCTCTTGGGGAGTCCACTTTCCTACCCTGGGGGATCAGAAGGGATAAACTCATCTTT.